These 19 T cell receptor beta chains came from one sample sequenced in a study of blood T cell repertoires in COVID-19. Repertoires were generated with immunoSEQ multiplex PCR, while TCRdb's copy carries only in-frame clones and drops some. The table lists approximately 150,000 clones, more than 65% of them singletons. The sequenced material came from peripheral blood. The receptors derive from a woman aged 45 to 65 in a cohort sampled during active or convalescent COVID-19.

This rearrangement joins TRBV11-2 to TRBJ2-3; 11 positions match TRBD2. V dropped 5 bases and J dropped 0; count of bases not matched to a gene: 4. Per germline, CDR1 SGHAT and CDR2 FQNNGV. The CDR3 has 16 residues. DNA of the CDR3: TGTGCCAGCAGCAGTACTAGCGGGGGTAGCACAGATACGCAGTATTTT. Translating it yields CASSSTSGGSTDTQYF.

This chain uses TRBV11-3 with TRBJ2-1; tentative D call: TRBD2 (6 bases). The V gene's germline CDR1 is SGHNT and CDR2 YENEEA. This CDR3 region has 13 residues. The V gene lost 5 bases and the J gene lost 12 bases, with 17 bases spanning the gap. CDR3 sequence reads: CASSPGLRMGQFF. For the CDR3, the DNA is TGTGCCAGCAGCCCGGGACTCCGAATGGGGCAGTTCTTC.

The chain recombines TRBV6-5 with TRBJ2-5, with 7 nucleotides matching TRBD2. Germline CDR1 is MNHEY and CDR2 is SVGAGI. The V segment lost 2 bases and the J segment 6 bases; nucleotides outside the gene matches: 9. This CDR3 spans 15 amino acids. Here the CDR3 reads CASSYGLADVKTQYF. The CDR3 bases are TGTGCCAGCAGTTACGGGCTAGCGGACGTAAAGACCCAGTACTTC.

This rearrangement joins TRBV3-1 (or the pseudogene TRBV3-2) to TRBJ2-1, with TRBD2 matching over 12 bases. The V gene end was trimmed by 1 base and the J gene end by 5 bases; junction bases not matched to a gene: 3. The CDR3 is 16 amino acids. Germline lookup yields CDR1 LGHDT and CDR2 YNNKEL (reference sequence). The DNA of the CDR3 is TGTGCCAGCAGCCAAGCGACTAGCGGGGGTGACAATGAGCAGTTCTTC. Its protein product is CASSQATSGGDNEQFF.

J is TRBJ2-3 and V is TRBV9, with TRBD2 as a possible D gene (6 bases). The V gene's germline CDR1 is SGDLS and CDR2 YYNGEE. Trimming cost V 0 bases and J 7 bases, with 12 bases left between them. The length of the CDR3 is 14 residues. The CDR3 DNA reads TGTGCCAGCAGCGTAGACACCACTAGCCATACGCAGTATTTT. It translates to CASSVDTTSHTQYF. Complete variable domain (other parts from reference TRBV9 and TRBJ2-3): DSGVTQTPKHLITATGQRVTLRCSPRSGDLSVYWYQQSLDQGLQFLIQYYNGEERAKGNILERFSAQQFPDLHSELNLSSLELGDSALYFCASSVDTTSHTQYFGPGTRLTVL.

The chain links TRBV19 to TRBJ1-2; the match to TRBD1 covers 8 bases. The V and J ends lost 4 bases and 7 bases, in that order; junction bases with no gene match: 8. The CDR3 totals 14 residues. Germline assignment: CDR1 LNHDA and CDR2 SQIVND (reference sequence). The CDR3 loop is CASSTVGQGRGYTF. CDR3 coding DNA: TGTGCCAGTAGTACCGTTGGACAGGGTCGTGGCTACACCTTC.

V usage is TRBV11-3 and J usage is TRBJ2-4; D is undetermined. Trimming pared 1 base from V and 7 bases from J, leaving 8 bases between. Germline V gene sequence: CDR1 SGHNT, CDR2 YENEEA. CDR3 size: 13 residues. Here the CDR3 reads CASSLGASNIQYF. The CDR3 DNA reads as TGTGCCAGCAGCTTAGGGGCCAGTAACATTCAGTACTTC.

This clone was observed a single time. The chain couples TRBV11-3 to TRBJ2-3; D remains unclear. V was pared by 5 bases and J by 3 bases, with 12 bases between. This CDR3 has 14 residues. Germline loops: CDR1 SGHNT, CDR2 YENEEA. CDR3 in amino acids: CASSPMSSTDTQYF. DNA of the CDR3: TGTGCCAGCAGCCCTATGTCATCGACAGATACGCAGTATTTT.

This rearrangement joins TRBV19 to TRBJ2-1; the match to TRBD2 covers 10 bases. The CDR3 is 16 residues long. CDR1 and CDR2 from the germline V gene are LNHDA and SQIVND (reference sequence). After removal of 5 bases from V and 3 bases from J, the junction contained 7 bases not matched to a gene. The CDR3 is CASSPASGGFYNEQFF. The CDR3 DNA reads TGTGCCAGTAGTCCGGCTAGCGGGGGTTTCTACAATGAGCAGTTCTTC.

The rearrangement uses TRBV10-1 and TRBJ1-5; 8 bases map to TRBD1. The CDR3 totals 16 residues. Germline V gives CDR1 WNHNN, CDR2 SYGVQD (reference sequence). With 3 bases clipped from V and 2 bases from J, the junction kept 6 bases outside the gene matches. As DNA, the CDR3 is TGCGCCAGCAGTGATGCAGGGGGCAAGGGCAATCAGCCCCAGCATTTT. Its protein product is CASSDAGGKGNQPQHF.

The V and J genes are TRBV30 and TRBJ2-2; 10 bases match TRBD2. Trimming at V came to 0 bases and at J to 4 bases, leaving 11 bases not matched to a gene. The germline V gene encodes CDR1 GTSNPN and CDR2 SVGIG (reference sequence). The CDR3 loop spans 18 amino acids. The CDR3 sequence is CAWSVLGLAGDSTGELFF. Written as DNA, the CDR3 is TGTGCCTGGAGTGTACTGGGTCTAGCGGGGGACTCCACCGGGGAGCTGTTTTTT.

This rearrangement joins TRBV12-1 to TRBJ2-5; TRBD2, as called in the table, went unchecked against the DNA. TRBV12-1 is a recognized pseudogene. The CDR3 sequence is 14 residues long. The DNA for the CDR3 is TGTGCCAGCAGGCGAAACGGGGGAGAAGAGACCCAGTACTTC. It encodes CASRRNGGEETQYF.

The chain is built from TRBV11-2 and TRBJ2-5; no definite D call. This CDR3 contains 14 residues. V shed 2 bases and J shed 2 bases, with 9 bases lying between them. Per germline, CDR1 SGHAT and CDR2 FQNNGV. CDR3 amino acids: CASSLFSRQETQYF. CDR3 sequence (DNA): TGTGCCAGCAGCTTATTTTCGCGGCAAGAGACCCAGTACTTC.

This chain uses TRBV5-4 with TRBJ1-6; perhaps TRBD1 as D (6 bases). Trimming shortened V by 2 bases and J by 7 bases, and 13 bases separated the two germline ends. CDR1 SGHNT and CDR2 YYREEE come from the germline V gene (reference sequence). There are 15 residues in the CDR3. CDR3: CASSLGQLQNSPLHF. CDR3 bases: TGTGCCAGCAGCTTAGGACAGCTACAAAATTCACCCCTCCACTTT.

The chain couples TRBV2 to TRBJ2-5; 7 bases map to TRBD2. The CDR3 runs to 13 residues. The germline gives CDR1 SNHLY, CDR2 FYNNEI. With 6 bases clipped from V and 7 bases from J, the junction kept 8 bases outside the gene matches. CDR3 in DNA: TGTGCCAGCAGATTGACTAGCCAGGGGACCCAGTACTTC. Amino acids: CASRLTSQGTQYF.

V usage is TRBV23-1 and J usage is TRBJ1-5, with no clear D. TRBV23-1 is flagged as an ORF with uncertain function. The CDR3 covers 16 residues. Trimming cost V 3 bases and J 2 bases, with 14 bases left between them. The CDR3 reads CASSQDLYGCNQPQHF. CDR3 bases: TGCGCCAGCAGTCAGGACTTGTATGGGTGCAATCAGCCCCAGCATTTT.

V is TRBV7-2 and J is TRBJ2-1; tentative D call: TRBD2 (6 bases). Germline-derived CDR1 and CDR2 are SGHTA and FQGNSA. The germline V and J ends were trimmed by 1 base and 8 bases, with 9 bases remaining between them. This CDR3 comprises 13 residues. The CDR3: CASSLELAYEQFF. Here the CDR3 DNA reads TGTGCCAGCAGCTTAGAACTAGCCTATGAGCAGTTCTTC.

In its sample, this clone was seen a few times. V and J are TRBV2 and TRBJ2-3, with 8 nucleotides matching TRBD2. Germline loops: CDR1 SNHLY, CDR2 FYNNEI. CDR3 length equals 15 residues. The V gene end was trimmed by 4 bases and the J gene end by 10 bases; junction bases not matched to a gene: 13. CDR3 protein: CASSAFSGSGGPQYF. DNA for the CDR3: TGTGCCAGCAGTGCCTTCTCGGGGAGCGGGGGTCCGCAGTATTTT.

This sequence joins TRBV20-1 and TRBJ2-5; 11 bases match TRBD2. CDR3 length: 14 residues. The junction had 1 base not matched to a gene; V was cut back by 3 bases and J by 1 base. In germline, CDR1 is DFQATT, CDR2 SNEGSKA (reference sequence). CDR3: CSASSGGAQETQYF. CDR3 sequence (DNA): TGCAGTGCTAGTAGCGGGGGGGCCCAAGAGACCCAGTACTTC.